These 23 T cell receptor beta chains originate from one sample sequenced in a study of T cell responses to AZD1222 COVID-19 vaccine. Sequencing was performed with immunoSEQ multiplex PCR; in TCRdb, only in-frame clones are kept and a portion is missing. This table has around 130,000 clones, 94% appearing once. The material was peripheral blood, obtained on day 0 of AZD1222 vaccination. These receptors all stem from an adult in good health.

The chain couples TRBV5-1 to TRBJ1-1; 8 bases map to TRBD1. CDR3 length equals 13 residues. Germline trimming cut 3 bases from V and 5 bases from J; bases unmatched to any gene: 3. Germline loops: CDR1 SGHRS, CDR2 YFSETQ. This chain's CDR3 is CASSSGGRTEAFF. CDR3 coding DNA: TGCGCCAGCAGCTCAGGGGGCAGGACTGAAGCTTTCTTT. The whole variable domain, remainder taken from reference TRBV5-1 and TRBJ1-1, is KAGVTQTPRYLIKTRGQQVTLSCSPISGHRSVSWYQQTPGQGLQFLFEYFSETQRNKGNFPGRFSGRQFSNSRSEMNVSTLELGDSALYLCASSSGGRTEAFFGQGTRLTVV.

This clone has a single count. The chain has TRBV12-3 or TRBV12-4 and TRBJ1-2; D remains ambiguous. V was clipped by 3 bases and J by 4 bases, with 9 bases between them. The CDR3 has 13 amino acids. In nucleotides, the CDR3 is TGTGCCAGCAGTTTCGAGGGAACCTATGGCTACACCTTC. Its translation is CASSFEGTYGYTF.

The rearrangement links TRBV5-8 to TRBJ1-6, with 8 bases aligning to TRBD1. The CDR3 spans 17 residues. Germline assignment: CDR1 SGHTS and CDR2 YDEGEE. With V trimmed by 2 bases and J by 0 bases, 4 bases remained unmatched. This CDR3 is CASSFPGQVSYNSPLHF. CDR3 DNA sequence: TGTGCCAGCAGCTTCCCGGGACAGGTCTCCTATAATTCACCCCTCCACTTT.

The chain combines TRBV18 with TRBJ1-1; D remains ambiguous. The CDR3 is made up of 14 amino acids. Per germline, CDR1 KGHSH and CDR2 LQKENI. V gave up 3 bases and J gave up 2 bases, with 10 bases separating them. CDR3 bases: TGTGCCAGCTCACCCGGGCCGTTCAACACTGAAGCTTTCTTT. As protein: CASSPGPFNTEAFF.

The chain couples TRBV10-1 to TRBJ2-5; D gene uncertain. Germline V CDR1 and CDR2: WNHNN, SYGVQD (reference sequence). The CDR3 contains 13 residues. Trimming cost V 10 bases and J 2 bases, with 14 bases left between them. This chain's CDR3 is CATASQAQETQYF. The CDR3 nucleotides are TGCGCCACCGCTTCCCAGGCTCAAGAGACCCAGTACTTC.

The rearrangement links TRBV28 to TRBJ2-7; 7 nucleotides match TRBD1. The V and J ends lost 6 bases and 9 bases, in that order; junction bases with no gene match: 8. From germline, CDR1 is MDHEN and CDR2 SYDVKM. The CDR3 is 12 amino acids. The CDR3 nucleotides are TGTGCCAGCAGCCTGGGACAGCCCACGCAGTACTTC. This gives the protein CASSLGQPTQYF.

The V gene is TRBV27, the J gene TRBJ1-1; TRBD1 matches at 7 bases. V dropped 4 bases and J dropped 6; count of bases not matched to a gene: 5. The CDR3 is made up of 13 amino acids. Germline assignment: CDR1 MNHEY and CDR2 SMNVEV (reference sequence). In DNA, the CDR3 is TGTGCCAGCAGTTCACCGGGACAGTCTGAAGCTTTCTTT. Its translation is CASSSPGQSEAFF.

The chain recombines TRBV7-8 with TRBJ1-6, with D perhaps TRBD1 (6 bases). Germline values: CDR1 SGHVS, CDR2 FQNEAQ. The V gene lost 3 bases and the J gene lost 0 bases, with 9 bases spanning the gap. This CDR3 spans 16 amino acids. CDR3 nucleotide sequence: TGTGCCAGCAGCTTGACGGACAGCTCCTATAATTCACCCCTCCACTTT. Its translation: CASSLTDSSYNSPLHF.

Written as DNA, the CDR3 is TGTGCCAGCAGCTTATGGGAGCAAGAGCAGTACTTC. This translates into CASSLWEQEQYF. The chain has TRBV11-2 and TRBJ2-7; D may be TRBD2 (5 bases). V lost 2 bases, J lost 7 bases, and 9 bases lay in between. The CDR3 is 12 amino acids. Germline V gene sequence: CDR1 SGHAT, CDR2 FQNNGV.

The rearrangement joins TRBV11-2 to TRBJ2-5; no definite D call. Trimming took off 3 bases at V and 5 bases at J, with 10 bases between the two ends. This CDR3 has 13 residues. The germline CDR1 and CDR2 sequences are SGHAT and FQNNGV. Written as DNA, the CDR3 is TGTGCCAGCAGCTTGGATCCCGGGGAGACCCAGTACTTC. It specifies CASSLDPGETQYF.

The chain has TRBV20-1 and TRBJ2-7; D gene ambiguous. Looked up from germline, CDR1 is DFQATT and CDR2 is SNEGSKA (reference sequence). The CDR3 has 15 residues. Trimming left V 3 bases short and J 1 base short, with 16 bases between. CDR3 amino acids: CSASFVRVRSYEQYF. CDR3 nucleotides: TGCAGTGCTAGTTTCGTCCGGGTGAGGTCCTACGAGCAGTACTTC.

This clone has only one observation. The J gene is TRBJ1-3, the V gene TRBV7-9; D gene unclear. V gave up 2 bases and J gave up 4 bases, with 9 bases separating them. Germline CDR1 and CDR2: SEHNR and FQNEAQ (reference sequence). The CDR3 is 14 amino acids. In DNA form, the CDR3 reads TGTGCCAGCAGCTTATCTGCAGTGGGAAACACCATATATTTT. Amino acids: CASSLSAVGNTIYF.

CDR3 amino acids: CASSPPRGGPNYGYTF. The CDR3 DNA sequence: TGTGCCAGCTCACCACCACGGGGGGGCCCTAACTATGGCTACACCTTC. The J gene is TRBJ1-2, the V gene TRBV18, with TRBD1 as a possible D gene (6 bases). V lost 0 bases and J 0 bases, leaving 11 bases between the germline ends. This CDR3 contains 16 residues. Germline V gives CDR1 KGHSH, CDR2 LQKENI.

The V gene is TRBV13, the J gene TRBJ2-7; 8 positions match TRBD2. Germline loops: CDR1 PRHDT, CDR2 FYEKMQ (reference sequence). The CDR3 covers 14 residues. V was clipped by 5 bases and J by 3 bases; unmatched bases: 6. Here the CDR3 reads CASSLSGTSYEQYF. In DNA, the CDR3 is TGTGCCAGCAGCCTTAGCGGGACCAGCTACGAGCAGTACTTC. The full variable domain, rest sourced from reference TRBV13 and TRBJ2-7, is AAGVIQSPRHLIKEKRETATLKCYPIPRHDTVYWYQQGPGQDPQFLISFYEKMQSDKGSIPDRFSAQQFSDYHSELNMSSLELGDSALYFCASSLSGTSYEQYFGPGTRLTVT.

This chain joins TRBV10-3 and TRBJ1-5, with D perhaps TRBD1 (5 bases). CDR1 and CDR2 from the germline V gene are ENHRY and SYGVKD. The CDR3 totals 13 residues. V was clipped by 0 bases and J by 7 bases, with 7 bases between them. The CDR3: CAISESGTQPQHF. The CDR3 nucleotides read TGTGCCATCAGTGAGTCAGGGACCCAGCCCCAGCATTTT.

The chain combines TRBV6-2 or TRBV6-3 with TRBJ2-2; TRBD1 might be the D (5 bases). The V gene's germline CDR1 is MNHEY and CDR2 SVGEGT. This CDR3 comprises 16 residues. V gave up 8 bases and J gave up 0 bases, with 16 bases separating them. The CDR3, as DNA: TGTGCCAGCCGCCGATGGCAGGGAACGAACACCGGGGAGCTGTTTTTT. Translated, it gives CASRRWQGTNTGELFF.

The chain uses TRBV5-5 and TRBJ2-3; 12 bases match TRBD2. The CDR3 runs 17 residues. Per germline, CDR1 SGHKS and CDR2 YYEKEE (reference sequence). J lost 3 bases, V lost 2 bases, and 7 bases had no gene match. CDR3 region: CASSLRLAGDRTDTQYF. As DNA, the CDR3 is TGTGCCAGCAGCTTAAGACTAGCGGGAGATAGAACAGATACGCAGTATTTT.

This chain links TRBV7-8 with TRBJ1-6, with D maybe TRBD1 (6 bases). Trimming removed 3 bases at V and 0 bases at J, with 15 bases between. Germline assignment: CDR1 SGHVS and CDR2 FQNEAQ. The CDR3 loop spans 18 amino acids. CDR3: CASSFTGLSGSYNSPLHF. In nucleotides, the CDR3 is TGTGCCAGCAGCTTCACAGGGTTATCGGGCTCCTATAATTCACCCCTCCACTTT.

The J gene is TRBJ2-3, the V gene TRBV7-8; 11 nucleotides agree with TRBD1. Germline values: CDR1 SGHVS, CDR2 FQNEAQ. The CDR3 covers 14 residues. V shed 6 bases, J shed 4 bases, and the junction held 3 bases outside the gene matches. CDR3 sequence: CASSPGQGADTQYF. DNA for the CDR3: TGTGCCAGCAGTCCGGGACAGGGGGCAGATACGCAGTATTTT.

This clone was seen just once. In the same sample, other DNA sequences code for this CDR3. V and J are TRBV6-5 and TRBJ2-3; TRBD2 matches 8 bases. This CDR3 contains 14 residues. Trimming at V came to 5 bases and at J to 3 bases, leaving 4 bases not matched to a gene. Germline V gene data show CDR1 as MNHEY and CDR2 as SVGAGI. CDR3 in amino acids: CASSTPGGTDTQYF. CDR3 nucleotide sequence: TGTGCCAGCAGTACCCCGGGGGGGACAGATACGCAGTATTTT.

The chain carries TRBV5-1 and TRBJ1-4; the match to TRBD1 covers 8 bases. The V gene end was trimmed by 3 bases and the J gene end by 5 bases; junction bases not matched to a gene: 9. Germline CDR1 SGHRS, CDR2 YFSETQ. The CDR3 extends over 16 amino acids. The CDR3, as DNA: TGCGCCAGCAGCTCTGGGGGGACAGGCTACAATGAAAAACTGTTTTTT. Translated: CASSSGGTGYNEKLFF. The variable domain in full, with the rest retrieved from reference TRBV5-1 and TRBJ1-4, is KAGVTQTPRYLIKTRGQQVTLSCSPISGHRSVSWYQQTPGQGLQFLFEYFSETQRNKGNFPGRFSGRQFSNSRSEMNVSTLELGDSALYLCASSSGGTGYNEKLFFGSGTQLSVL.

This rearrangement joins TRBV7-9 to TRBJ1-2; TRBD1 agrees at 9 bases. Per the germline V gene, CDR1 is SEHNR and CDR2 is FQNEAQ (reference sequence). Trimming at V came to 6 bases and at J to 6 bases, leaving 5 bases not matched to a gene. The CDR3 has 13 residues. The CDR3, as DNA: TGTGCCAGCAGGGGGACAGGGCGACATGGCTACACCTTC. Residues: CASRGTGRHGYTF. The full variable domain, in which reference TRBV7-9 and TRBJ1-2 provide the parts outside the CDR3, is DTGVSQNPRHKITKRGQNVTFRCDPISEHNRLYWYRQTLGQGPEFLTYFQNEAQLEKSRLLSDRFSAERPKGSFSTLEIQRTEQGDSAMYLCASRGTGRHGYTFGSGTRLTVV.

The chain carries TRBV13 and TRBJ2-7; 8 nucleotides line up with TRBD2. This CDR3 spans 14 amino acids. The J segment lost 5 bases and the V segment lost 5 bases, leaving 8 bases of the junction unmatched. Germline V gene data show CDR1 as PRHDT and CDR2 as FYEKMQ (reference sequence). Written as DNA, the CDR3 is TGTGCCAGCAGCATCATAGCGGGACCCCACGAGCAGTACTTC. Translating gives CASSIIAGPHEQYF.